This T cell receptor (beta chain) appears in the sequencing data of a study of T cells after yellow fever vaccination. Study-wide results and caveats: Most clones from primary vaccination resurfaced after the booster (approximately 96% CD4, around 89% CD8).

The CDR3 loop spans 14 amino acids. V trimming: 6 bases; J trimming: 9 bases; junction bases outside the gene matches: 14. CDR1 DFQATT and CDR2 SNEGSKA come from the germline V gene (reference sequence). One entry per CDR3 protein results from TCRdb running MiXCR on the 5' RACE reads. Seen here are under 55,000 distinct CDR3 sequences, approximately 6.6% observed once, and the top ten hold 20% to 25%. This clonotype turned up a few times. This chain connects TRBV20-1 to TRBJ2-1; 7 bases are a match to TRBD2. The source material was CD8+ T cells not binding an NS4B(214-222) dextramer, sorted from PBMCs, sampled more than 40 days after the first yellow fever vaccination. This TCR was sampled from a man between 18 and 35 years old who received the YFV17D yellow fever vaccine. For the CDR3, the DNA is TGCAGTGCCGCTCGGAGTCAGCGGGGCAGTGAGCAGTTCTTC. This codes for CSAARSQRGSEQFF.